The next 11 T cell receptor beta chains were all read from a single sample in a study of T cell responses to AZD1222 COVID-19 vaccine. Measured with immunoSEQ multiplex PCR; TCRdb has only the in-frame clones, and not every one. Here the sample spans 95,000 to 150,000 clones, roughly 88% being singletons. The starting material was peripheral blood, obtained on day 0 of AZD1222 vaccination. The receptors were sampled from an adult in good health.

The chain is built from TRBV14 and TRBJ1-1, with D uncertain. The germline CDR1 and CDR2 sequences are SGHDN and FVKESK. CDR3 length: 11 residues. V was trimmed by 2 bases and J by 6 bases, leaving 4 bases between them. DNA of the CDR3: TGTGCCAGCAGCCAATACTCTGAAGCTTTCTTT. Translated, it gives CASSQYSEAFF.

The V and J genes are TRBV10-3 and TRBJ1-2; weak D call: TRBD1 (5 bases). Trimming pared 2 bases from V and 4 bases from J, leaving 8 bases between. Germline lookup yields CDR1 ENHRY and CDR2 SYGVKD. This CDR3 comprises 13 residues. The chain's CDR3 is CAISEDRLYGYTF. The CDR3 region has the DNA TGTGCCATCAGTGAGGACAGACTCTATGGCTACACCTTC.

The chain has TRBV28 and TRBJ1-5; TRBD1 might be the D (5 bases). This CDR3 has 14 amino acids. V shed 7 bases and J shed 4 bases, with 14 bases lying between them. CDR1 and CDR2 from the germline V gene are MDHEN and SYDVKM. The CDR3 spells CASTPGQSNQPQHF. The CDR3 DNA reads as TGTGCCAGCACCCCGGGGCAGTCTAATCAGCCCCAGCATTTT. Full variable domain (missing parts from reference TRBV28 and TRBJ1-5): DVKVTQSSRYLVKRTGEKVFLECVQDMDHENMFWYRQDPGLGLRLIYFSYDVKMKEKGDIPEGYSVSREKKERFSLILESASTNQTSMYLCASTPGQSNQPQHFGDGTRLSIL.

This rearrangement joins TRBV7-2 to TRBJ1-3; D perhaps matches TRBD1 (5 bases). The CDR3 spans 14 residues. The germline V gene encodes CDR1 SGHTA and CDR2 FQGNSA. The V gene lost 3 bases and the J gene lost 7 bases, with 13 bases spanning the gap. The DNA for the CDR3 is TGTGCCAGCAGCTTGGCAGGGTGGGGGAACACCATATATTTT. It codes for CASSLAGWGNTIYF.

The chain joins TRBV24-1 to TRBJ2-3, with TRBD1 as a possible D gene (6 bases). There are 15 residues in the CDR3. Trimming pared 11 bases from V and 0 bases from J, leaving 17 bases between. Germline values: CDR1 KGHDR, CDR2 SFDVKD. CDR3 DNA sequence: TGTGCCAAGACCCTGAGAGGGGGTAGCACAGATACGCAGTATTTT. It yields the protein CAKTLRGGSTDTQYF.

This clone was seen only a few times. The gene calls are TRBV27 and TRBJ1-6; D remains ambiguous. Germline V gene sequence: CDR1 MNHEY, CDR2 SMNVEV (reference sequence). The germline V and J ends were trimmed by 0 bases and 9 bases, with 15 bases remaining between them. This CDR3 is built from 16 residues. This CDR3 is CASSLSFGSRGSPLHF. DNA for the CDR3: TGTGCCAGCAGTTTATCGTTCGGCAGTCGCGGTTCACCCCTCCACTTT.

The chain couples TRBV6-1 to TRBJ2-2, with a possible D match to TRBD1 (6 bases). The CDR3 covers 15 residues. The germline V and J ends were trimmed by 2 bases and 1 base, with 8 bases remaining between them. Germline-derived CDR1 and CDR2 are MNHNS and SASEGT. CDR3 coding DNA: TGTGCCAGCAGTGAACAGGGGCGGAACACCGGGGAGCTGTTTTTT. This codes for CASSEQGRNTGELFF.

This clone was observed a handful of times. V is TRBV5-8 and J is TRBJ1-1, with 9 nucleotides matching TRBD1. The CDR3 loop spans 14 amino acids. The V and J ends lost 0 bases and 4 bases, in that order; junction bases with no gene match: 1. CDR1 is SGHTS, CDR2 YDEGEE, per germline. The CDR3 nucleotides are TGTGCCAGCAGCTTGGGGACAGGGGCCACTGAAGCTTTCTTT. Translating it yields CASSLGTGATEAFF.

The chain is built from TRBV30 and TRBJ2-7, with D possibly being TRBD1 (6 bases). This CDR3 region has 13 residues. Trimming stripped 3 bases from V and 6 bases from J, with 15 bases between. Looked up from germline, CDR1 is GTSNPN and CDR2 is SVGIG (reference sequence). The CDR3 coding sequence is TGTGCCTGGAGGCGAGGGGGTATGGGCGAGCAGTACTTC. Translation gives CAWRRGGMGEQYF.

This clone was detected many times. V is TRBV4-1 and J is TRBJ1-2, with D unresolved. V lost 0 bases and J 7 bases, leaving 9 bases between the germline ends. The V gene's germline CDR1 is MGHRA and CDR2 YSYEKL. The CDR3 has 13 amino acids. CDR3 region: CASSQEGWSGYTF. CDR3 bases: TGCGCCAGCAGCCAAGAGGGGTGGTCTGGCTACACCTTC.

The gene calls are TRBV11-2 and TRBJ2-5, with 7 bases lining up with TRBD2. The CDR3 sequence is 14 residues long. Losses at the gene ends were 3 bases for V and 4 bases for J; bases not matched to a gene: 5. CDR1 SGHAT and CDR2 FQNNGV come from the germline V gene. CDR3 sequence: CASSLDREAETQYF. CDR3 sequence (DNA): TGTGCCAGCAGCTTGGACCGGGAGGCAGAGACCCAGTACTTC.